The 23 T cell receptor beta chains presented below share a single source sample, sequenced in a study of CD8+CD57+ T cells in acquired aplastic anemia. Using genomic DNA as the template, TCR beta VDJ and CDR3 profiling was carried out. TCRdb re-derived calls from the reads in MiXCR, one entry per CDR3 protein. The data contain some 170,000 distinct CDR3 sequences, about two thirds of them seen just once; the ten biggest clones take up roughly half. It was patients with CD8+CD57+ cell expansion by flow cytometry who were chosen for sequencing. The sequenced sample consisted of sorted CD4+, CD8+, or CD8+CD57+ T cells (not recorded which) from PBMCs. The source of these receptors is a human donor with aplastic anemia.

V and J are TRBV5-8 and TRBJ2-1; 7 nucleotides align to TRBD1. J gave up 8 bases and V 0 bases, and 5 bases lay outside the gene matches. The CDR3 extends over 14 amino acids. Germline CDR1 reads SGHTS; CDR2 reads YDEGEE. As DNA, the CDR3 is TGTGCCAGCAGCTTGGGACAGGGTTACCATGAGCAGTTCTTC. It specifies CASSLGQGYHEQFF.

The chain uses TRBV5-6 and TRBJ2-2; D unclear. Trimming took 2 bases from V and 6 from J, leaving 5 bases between them. The CDR3 sequence is 12 residues long. Per the germline V gene, CDR1 is SGHDT and CDR2 is YYEEEE. The CDR3 DNA reads TGTGCCAGCAGCTTAGGCTCCGGGGAGCTGTTTTTT. This sequence encodes CASSLGSGELFF.

This clonotype was seen ten or more times. J is TRBJ2-3 and V is TRBV6-2 or TRBV6-3, with 9 bases aligning to TRBD1. The germline CDR1 and CDR2 sequences are MNHEY and SVGEGT. This CDR3 is 15 amino acids long. Trimming at V came to 5 bases and at J to 2 bases, leaving 5 bases not matched to a gene. CDR3 residues: CASSGGTGHTDTQYF. For the CDR3, the DNA is TGTGCCAGCAGTGGGGGGACAGGGCACACAGATACGCAGTATTTT.

This chain joins TRBV12-3 or TRBV12-4 and TRBJ1-1; 9 positions match TRBD1. After removal of 4 bases from V and 1 base from J, the junction contained 10 bases not matched to a gene. This CDR3 has 17 residues. This CDR3 is CASSYRYRGQQNTEAFF. Here the CDR3 DNA reads TGTGCCAGCAGTTACAGATACAGGGGGCAACAGAACACTGAAGCTTTCTTT.

Comments on this clonotype: The CDR3 does not end in the conserved phenylalanine or tryptophan, so this is likely a read error. This sequence joins TRBV9 and TRBJ2-7, with 11 bases matching TRBD2. Germline V gives CDR1 SGDLS, CDR2 YYNGEE. The CDR3 length is 15 residues. With 3 bases clipped from V and 2 bases from J, the junction kept 4 bases outside the gene matches. Here the CDR3 reads CASSGGLAATYEQYS. The CDR3 DNA is TGTGCCAGCAGCGGGGGACTAGCGGCGACCTACGAGCAGTACTCC.

The genes are TRBV7-2 and TRBJ2-4; D possibly corresponds to TRBD1 (6 bases). The V end was cut by 5 bases, the J end by 0 bases, with 14 bases between. Germline CDR1 reads SGHTA; CDR2 reads FQGNSA. The CDR3 length is 16 residues. The DNA for the CDR3 is TGTGCCAGCAGCACACAGGGATGGGAAGCCAAAAACATTCAGTACTTC. It codes for CASSTQGWEAKNIQYF.

The CDR3 loop reads CASSLERGLSEAFF. The CDR3 region has the DNA TGTGCCAGCAGCTTAGAAAGGGGGCTGAGTGAAGCTTTCTTT. This chain connects TRBV5-6 to TRBJ1-1; 7 nucleotides agree with TRBD1. V gave up 2 bases and J gave up 7 bases; unmatched junction bases: 8. This CDR3 is 14 amino acids long. Per the germline V gene, CDR1 is SGHDT and CDR2 is YYEEEE. Complete variable domain (other parts from reference TRBV5-6 and TRBJ1-1): DAGVTQSPTHLIKTRGQQVTLRCSPKSGHDTVSWYQQALGQGPQFIFQYYEEEERQRGNFPDRFSGHQFPNYSSELNVNALLLGDSALYLCASSLERGLSEAFFGQGTRLTVV.

This clonotype was observed a few times. This rearrangement joins TRBV2 to TRBJ2-1; 10 bases align to TRBD1. Germline-derived CDR1 and CDR2 are SNHLY and FYNNEI. CDR3 length: 15 residues. With V trimmed by 5 bases and J by 4 bases, 5 bases remained unmatched. CDR3 nucleotides: TGTGCCAGCAGTTATGGGACAGGGGCTTACAATGAGCAGTTCTTC. Translating gives CASSYGTGAYNEQFF.

The chain recombines TRBV19 with TRBJ1-1, with unresolved D. Trimming left V 4 bases short and J 1 base short, with 4 bases between. The CDR3 has 12 amino acids. From germline, CDR1 is LNHDA and CDR2 SQIVND (reference sequence). CDR3 coding DNA: TGTGCCAGTAGTAGGAAGAACACTGAAGCTTTCTTT. Its protein product is CASSRKNTEAFF.

The table lists this clonotype with a few counts. This chain joins TRBV6-4 and TRBJ2-1; possible D gene TRBD1, 5 bases. The CDR3 runs 14 residues. With 4 bases removed from V and 6 bases from J, the gap between germline ends came to 13 bases. Per germline, CDR1 MRHNA and CDR2 SNTAGT. Here the CDR3 DNA reads TGTGCCAGCAGTGTTCCAGGGCAGGTCAATGAGCAGTTCTTC. This codes for CASSVPGQVNEQFF.

The chain couples TRBV20-1 to TRBJ2-7; 7 bases map to TRBD1. Germline CDR1 is DFQATT and CDR2 is SNEGSKA (reference sequence). Trimming at V came to 3 bases and at J to 5 bases, leaving 7 bases not matched to a gene. The CDR3 is made up of 13 amino acids. The CDR3 region is CSASGQGDDEQYF. For the CDR3, the DNA is TGCAGTGCTAGCGGGCAGGGGGACGACGAGCAGTACTTC.

This rearrangement joins TRBV29-1 to TRBJ2-5; possible D gene TRBD1, 6 bases. V shed 5 bases and J shed 5 bases, with 12 bases lying between them. The CDR3 has 12 amino acids. CDR1 and CDR2 (germline): SQVTM, ANQGSEA. In DNA form, the CDR3 reads TGCAGCGTTCAACAGGGCCGGGAGACCCAGTACTTC. This codes for CSVQQGRETQYF. Based on the CDR3 plus reference TRBV29-1 and TRBJ2-5, the full variable domain is SAVISQKPSRDICQRGTSLTIQCQVDSQVTMMFWYRQQPGQSLTLIATANQGSEATYESGFVIDKFPISRPNLTFSTLTVSNMSPEDSSIYLCSVQQGRETQYFGPGTRLLVL.

V and J are TRBV11-2 and TRBJ1-4; D is undetermined. The V and J ends lost 4 bases and 15 bases respectively, with 30 bases between them. Germline CDR1 reads SGHAT; CDR2 reads FQNNGV. This CDR3 has 17 amino acids. The DNA for the CDR3 is TGTGCCAGCAGCTCCCTCCGAATTACACGCAAACTGGGCAAGGTGTTTTTT. Translated, it gives CASSSLRITRKLGKVFF.

V is TRBV24-1 and J is TRBJ2-2; the D is unclear. This CDR3 contains 12 residues. CDR1 and CDR2 from the germline V gene are KGHDR and SFDVKD. V was shortened by 4 bases and J by 9 bases, with 8 bases between the two germline ends. CDR3 sequence (DNA): TGTGCCACCAGTGACAGGTTGAGGGAGCTGTTTTTT. Amino acid sequence: CATSDRLRELFF.

The CDR3 reads CASSGSTEAFF. The CDR3, as DNA: TGTGCCAGTAGTGGGAGCACTGAAGCTTTCTTT. This sequence joins TRBV19 and TRBJ1-1, with D unresolved. The length of the CDR3 is 11 residues. The V gene lost 5 bases and the J gene lost 4 bases, with 5 bases spanning the gap. Germline lookup yields CDR1 LNHDA and CDR2 SQIVND (reference sequence). Complete variable domain (other parts from reference TRBV19 and TRBJ1-1): DGGITQSPKYLFRKEGQNVTLSCEQNLNHDAMYWYRQDPGQGLRLIYYSQIVNDFQKGDIAEGYSVSREKKESFPLTVTSAQKNPTAFYLCASSGSTEAFFGQGTRLTVV.

This clonotype was counted only a few times. This chain joins TRBV2 and TRBJ2-7; a possible D gene is TRBD2 (6 bases). Germline CDR1 and CDR2: SNHLY and FYNNEI. V was cut by 0 bases and J by 4 bases, with 13 bases left in between. The CDR3 is made up of 15 amino acids. The CDR3 loop is CASSEAGGNQYEQYF. The CDR3 DNA sequence: TGTGCCAGCAGTGAAGCGGGCGGGAATCAGTACGAGCAGTACTTC.

This chain joins TRBV20-1 and TRBJ2-1; D tentatively reads TRBD1 or TRBD2 (5 bases each). V dropped 6 bases and J dropped 7 bases, with 16 bases sitting between them. CDR1 is DFQATT and CDR2 is SNEGSKA in the germline V gene (reference sequence). CDR3 length equals 13 residues. In DNA, the CDR3 is TGCAGTGCCCCCGGGGCGGGCCGTAATGAGCAGTTCTTC. It codes for CSAPGAGRNEQFF.

This chain connects TRBV2 to TRBJ2-7; D ambiguous. Germline V lookup: CDR1 SNHLY, CDR2 FYNNEI. The CDR3 consists of 11 residues. V lost 6 bases to trimming and J lost 7 bases, with 10 bases between them. The CDR3 protein is CASRQSGEQYF. The CDR3, as DNA: TGTGCCAGCAGGCAGAGTGGGGAGCAGTACTTC.

The J gene is TRBJ2-2, the V gene TRBV4-2; TRBD2 agrees at 8 bases. Germline-derived CDR1 and CDR2 are LGHNA and YNFKEQ. The junction had 10 bases not matched to a gene; V was cut back by 4 bases and J by 6 bases. The CDR3 length is 16 residues. The CDR3 sequence is CASSRSRAGVSGELFF. CDR3 in DNA: TGTGCCAGCAGCCGATCCCGAGCGGGAGTCTCCGGGGAGCTGTTTTTT.

The chain is built from TRBV10-3 and TRBJ1-3; D is unclear. CDR1 and CDR2 (germline): ENHRY, SYGVKD. The CDR3 runs 14 residues. Trimming stripped 8 bases from V and 3 bases from J, with 14 bases between. The CDR3: CAIGREEDGNTIYF. CDR3 sequence (DNA): TGTGCCATCGGGAGGGAGGAAGATGGAAACACCATATATTTT.

This chain uses TRBV25-1 with TRBJ2-7; no reliable D call. The germline V gene encodes CDR1 MGHDK and CDR2 SYGVNS. CDR3 size: 14 residues. Trimming pared 1 base from V and 4 bases from J, leaving 11 bases between. The CDR3 region is CASSESNSFYEQYF. CDR3 bases: TGTGCCAGCAGTGAATCAAACAGTTTTTACGAGCAGTACTTC.

The rearrangement links TRBV20-1 to TRBJ2-7; the D gene could be TRBD1 or TRBD2 (5 bases each). The CDR3 covers 14 residues. In germline, CDR1 is DFQATT, CDR2 SNEGSKA (reference sequence). The V end was cut by 4 bases, the J end by 3 bases, with 16 bases between. The CDR3 here is CSAMGRDRHYEQYF. The CDR3, as DNA: TGCAGTGCTATGGGCCGGGACCGCCACTACGAGCAGTACTTC.

This clonotype came up a few times. The rearrangement links TRBV7-3 to TRBJ2-1, with 7 nucleotides matching TRBD2. CDR3 length: 12 amino acids. J lost 7 bases, V lost 3 bases, and 0 bases had no gene match. From germline, CDR1 is SGHTA and CDR2 FQGTGA. The CDR3 region is CASSFSGNEQFF. The CDR3 DNA reads as TGTGCCAGCAGCTTTAGCGGGAATGAGCAGTTCTTC.